This T cell receptor beta chain was sequenced in a study of T cells in Graves' hyperthyroidism and ophthalmopathy. Amplification targeted TCR beta CDR3 regions from RNA transcripts. A first-round RT-PCR of the TCR CDR3 used the HTBI primer set. One entry per CDR3 protein results from TCRdb running MiXCR on the multiplex PCR reads. This sample has hundreds of thousands of distinct CDR3 sequences, with around a sixth found just once. This clonotype came up many times. Trimming cost V 5 bases and J 0 bases; bases outside gene matches: 6. Per the germline V gene, CDR1 is DFQATT and CDR2 is SNEGSKA (reference sequence). The CDR3 spans 14 residues. Hyperthyroidism in the patients, aged 18 to 65, was newly diagnosed and under 2 months in duration.

This clonotype originated in a woman aged 18-35 years with Graves' hyperthyroidism. The sample taken for sequencing was blood. This chain uses TRBV20-1 with TRBJ2-7; 8 nucleotides line up with TRBD2. CDR3 region: CSAFSGASSYEQYF. CDR3 DNA sequence: TGCAGTGCTTTTAGCGGGGCGAGCTCCTACGAGCAGTACTTC.